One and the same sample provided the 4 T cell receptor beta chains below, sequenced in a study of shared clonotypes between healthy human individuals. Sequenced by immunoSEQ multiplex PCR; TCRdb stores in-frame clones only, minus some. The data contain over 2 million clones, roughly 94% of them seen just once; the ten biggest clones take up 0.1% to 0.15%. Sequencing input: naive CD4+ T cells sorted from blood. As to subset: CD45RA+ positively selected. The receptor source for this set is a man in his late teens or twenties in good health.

DNA of the CDR3: TGTGCCATCAGCGACTTGGGGACATTTGAAGAGACCCAGTACTTC. Translating it yields CAISDLGTFEETQYF. This sequence joins TRBV10-3 and TRBJ2-5, with D possibly TRBD1 on 6 matching bases. CDR3 length: 15 amino acids. V was trimmed by 6 bases and J by 3 bases, leaving 17 bases between them. CDR1 is ENHRY, CDR2 SYGVKD, per germline.

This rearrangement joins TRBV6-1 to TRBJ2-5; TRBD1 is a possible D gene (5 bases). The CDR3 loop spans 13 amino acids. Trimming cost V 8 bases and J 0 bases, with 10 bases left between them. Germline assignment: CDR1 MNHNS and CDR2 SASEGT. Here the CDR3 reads CASLAGNQETQYF. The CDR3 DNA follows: TGTGCCAGCTTAGCAGGGAACCAAGAGACCCAGTACTTC.

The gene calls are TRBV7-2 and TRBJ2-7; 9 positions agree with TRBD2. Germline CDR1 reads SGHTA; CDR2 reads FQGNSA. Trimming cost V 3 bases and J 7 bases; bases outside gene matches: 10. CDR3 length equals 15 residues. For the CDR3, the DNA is TGTGCCAGCAGCTTGTGGGGCCGAGCGGGAGGTGAGCAGTACTTC. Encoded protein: CASSLWGRAGGEQYF.

The CDR3: CASSPGGGRNEQFF. The CDR3 nucleotides read TGTGCCAGCAGCCCCGGGGGCGGGAGAAATGAGCAGTTCTTC. The chain couples TRBV5-4 to TRBJ2-1; D perhaps matches TRBD2 (7 bases). CDR3 length: 14 residues. The V gene lost 4 bases and the J gene lost 7 bases, with 15 bases spanning the gap. From germline, CDR1 is SGHNT and CDR2 YYREEE (reference sequence).